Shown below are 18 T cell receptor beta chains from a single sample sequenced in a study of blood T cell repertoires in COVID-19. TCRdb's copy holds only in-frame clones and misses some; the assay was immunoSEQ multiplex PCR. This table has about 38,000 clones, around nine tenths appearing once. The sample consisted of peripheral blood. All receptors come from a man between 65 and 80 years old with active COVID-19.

CDR3 DNA sequence: TGTGCCAGCAGCTTAGAGTGGTACCAGGGCTCCTACGAGCAGTACTTC. Protein product: CASSLEWYQGSYEQYF. The rearrangement links TRBV7-9 to TRBJ2-7; possibly TRBD1 for D (5 bases). Per the germline V gene, CDR1 is SEHNR and CDR2 is FQNEAQ (reference sequence). CDR3 length: 16 residues. Trimming cost V 1 base and J 0 bases, with 13 bases left between them. Looking up the rest from reference TRBV7-9 and TRBJ2-7 gives the full variable domain: DTGVSQNPRHKITKRGQNVTFRCDPISEHNRLYWYRQTLGQGPEFLTYFQNEAQLEKSRLLSDRFSAERPKGSFSTLEIQRTEQGDSAMYLCASSLEWYQGSYEQYFGPGTRLTVT.

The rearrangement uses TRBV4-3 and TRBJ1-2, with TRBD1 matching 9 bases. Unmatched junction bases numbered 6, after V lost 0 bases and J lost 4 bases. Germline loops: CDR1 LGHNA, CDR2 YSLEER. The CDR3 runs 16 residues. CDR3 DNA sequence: TGCGCCAGCAGCCAAGATCCGGGACAGGGATCCTATGGCTACACCTTC. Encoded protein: CASSQDPGQGSYGYTF.

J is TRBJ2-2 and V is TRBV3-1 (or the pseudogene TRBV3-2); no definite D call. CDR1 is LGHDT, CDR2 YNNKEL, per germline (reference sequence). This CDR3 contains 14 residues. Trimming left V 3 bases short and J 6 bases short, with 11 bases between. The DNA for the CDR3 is TGTGCCAGCAGCCACTCCCAGGCTCCCGGGGAGCTGTTTTTT. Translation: CASSHSQAPGELFF.

The CDR3 bases are TGTGCCAGCAGCTTAGTTGCGGATACGCAGTATTTT. This gives the protein CASSLVADTQYF. The rearrangement uses TRBV7-2 and TRBJ2-3, with no clear D. Trimming removed 1 base at V and 6 bases at J, with 5 bases between. The CDR3 has 12 residues. Germline CDR1 is SGHTA and CDR2 is FQGNSA.

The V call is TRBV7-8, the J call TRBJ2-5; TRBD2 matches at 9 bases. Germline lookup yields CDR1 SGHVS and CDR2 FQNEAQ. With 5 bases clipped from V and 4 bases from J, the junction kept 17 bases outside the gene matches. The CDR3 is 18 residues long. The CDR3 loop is CASSLTGLAGRYGETQYF. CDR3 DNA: TGTGCCAGCAGCCTCACGGGGCTAGCGGGACGGTACGGAGAGACCCAGTACTTC.

CDR3 in amino acids: CASSLNPTISQFF. The CDR3 DNA reads as TGTGCCAGCTCACTAAATCCCACAATTTCTCAGTTCTTC. The J gene is TRBJ2-1, the V gene TRBV18; D not resolved. Germline lookup yields CDR1 KGHSH and CDR2 LQKENI. CDR3 length equals 13 residues. Trimming shortened V by 4 bases and J by 13 bases, and 17 bases separated the two germline ends.

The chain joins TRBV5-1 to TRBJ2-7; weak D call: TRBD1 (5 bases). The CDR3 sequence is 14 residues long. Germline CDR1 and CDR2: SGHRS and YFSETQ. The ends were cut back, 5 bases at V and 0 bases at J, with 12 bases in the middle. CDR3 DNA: TGCGCCAGCAGACGACAGACCAACTCCTACGAGCAGTACTTC. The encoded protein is CASRRQTNSYEQYF.

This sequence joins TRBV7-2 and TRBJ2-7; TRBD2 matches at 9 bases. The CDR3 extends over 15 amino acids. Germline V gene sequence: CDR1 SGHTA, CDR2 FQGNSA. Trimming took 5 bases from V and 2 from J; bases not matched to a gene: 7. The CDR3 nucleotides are TGTGCCAGCAGCCCCCGCGGCGGGAGGGCCTACGAGCAGTACTTC. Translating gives CASSPRGGRAYEQYF.

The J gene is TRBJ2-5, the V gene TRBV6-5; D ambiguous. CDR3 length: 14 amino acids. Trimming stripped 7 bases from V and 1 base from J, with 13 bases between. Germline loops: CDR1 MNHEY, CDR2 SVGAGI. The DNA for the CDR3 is TGTGCCAGCACCCCCCTGGGCACCCAAGAGACCCAGTACTTC. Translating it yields CASTPLGTQETQYF.

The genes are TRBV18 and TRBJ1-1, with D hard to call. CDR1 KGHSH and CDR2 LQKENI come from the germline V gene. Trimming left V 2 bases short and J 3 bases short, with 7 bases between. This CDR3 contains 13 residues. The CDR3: CASSPEGYTEAFF. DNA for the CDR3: TGTGCCAGCTCACCAGAGGGATACACTGAAGCTTTCTTT.

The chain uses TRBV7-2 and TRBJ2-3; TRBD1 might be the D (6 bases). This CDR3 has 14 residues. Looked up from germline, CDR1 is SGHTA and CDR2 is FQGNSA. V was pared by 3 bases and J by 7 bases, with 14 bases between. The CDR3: CASSFGRGVNTQYF. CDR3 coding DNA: TGTGCCAGCAGCTTCGGCAGGGGAGTGAATACGCAGTATTTT.

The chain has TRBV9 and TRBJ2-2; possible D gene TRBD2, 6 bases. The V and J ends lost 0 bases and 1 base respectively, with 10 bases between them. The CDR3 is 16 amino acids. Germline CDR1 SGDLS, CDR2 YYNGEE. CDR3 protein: CASSVGRGVNTGELFF. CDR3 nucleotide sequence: TGTGCCAGCAGCGTAGGGAGGGGAGTGAACACCGGGGAGCTGTTTTTT.

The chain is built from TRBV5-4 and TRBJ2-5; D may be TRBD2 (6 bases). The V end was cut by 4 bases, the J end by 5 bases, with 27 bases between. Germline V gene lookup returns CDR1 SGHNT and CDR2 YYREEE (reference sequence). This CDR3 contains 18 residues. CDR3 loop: CASSRGDSLRRVGETQYF. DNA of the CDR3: TGTGCCAGCAGCCGTGGGGACTCCCTTCGGAGGGTTGGGGAGACCCAGTACTTC. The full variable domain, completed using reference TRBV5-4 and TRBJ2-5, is ETGVTQSPTHLIKTRGQQVTLRCSSQSGHNTVSWYQQALGQGPQFIFQYYREEENGRGNFPPRFSGLQFPNYSSELNVNALELDDSALYLCASSRGDSLRRVGETQYFGPGTRLLVL.

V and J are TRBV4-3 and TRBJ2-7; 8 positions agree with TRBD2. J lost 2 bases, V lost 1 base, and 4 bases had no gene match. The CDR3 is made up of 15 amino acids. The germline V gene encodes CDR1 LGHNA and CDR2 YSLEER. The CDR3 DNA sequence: TGCGCCAGCAGCCAAGGAGCGGGGGTTACCTACGAGCAGTACTTC. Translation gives CASSQGAGVTYEQYF.

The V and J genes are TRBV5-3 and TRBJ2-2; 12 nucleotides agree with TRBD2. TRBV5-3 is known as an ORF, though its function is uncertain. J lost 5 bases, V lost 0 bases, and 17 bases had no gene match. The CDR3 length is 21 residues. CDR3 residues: CARSLDRGHFQTSGSTGELFF. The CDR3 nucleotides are TGTGCCAGAAGCTTGGACAGGGGGCACTTTCAGACTAGCGGGAGTACCGGGGAGCTGTTTTTT.

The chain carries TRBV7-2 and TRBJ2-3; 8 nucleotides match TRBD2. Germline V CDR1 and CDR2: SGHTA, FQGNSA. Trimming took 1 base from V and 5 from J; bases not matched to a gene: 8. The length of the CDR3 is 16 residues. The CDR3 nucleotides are TGTGCCAGCAGCTTAGGGCGCGGGAGGTCCATAGATACGCAGTATTTT. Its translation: CASSLGRGRSIDTQYF. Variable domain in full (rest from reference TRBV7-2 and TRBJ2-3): GAGVSQSPSNKVTEKGKDVELRCDPISGHTALYWYRQSLGQGLEFLIYFQGNSAPDKSGLPSDRFSAERTGGSVSTLTIQRTQQEDSAVYLCASSLGRGRSIDTQYFGPGTRLTVL.

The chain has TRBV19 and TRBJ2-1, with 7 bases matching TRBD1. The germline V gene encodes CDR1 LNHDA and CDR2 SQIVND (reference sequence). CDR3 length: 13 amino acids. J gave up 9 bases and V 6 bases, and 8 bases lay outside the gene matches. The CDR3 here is CASRNRGTGEQFF. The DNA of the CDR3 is TGTGCCAGTAGAAACAGGGGAACCGGTGAGCAGTTCTTC.

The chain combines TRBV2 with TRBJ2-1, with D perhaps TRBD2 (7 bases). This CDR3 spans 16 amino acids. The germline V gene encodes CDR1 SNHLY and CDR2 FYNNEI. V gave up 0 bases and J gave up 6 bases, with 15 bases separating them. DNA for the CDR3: TGTGCCAGCAGTGAAGCCCTGCGGGGGACACTCAATGAGCAGTTCTTC. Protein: CASSEALRGTLNEQFF. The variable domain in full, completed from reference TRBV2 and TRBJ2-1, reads EPEVTQTPSHQVTQMGQEVILRCVPISNHLYFYWYRQILGQKVEFLVSFYNNEISEKSEIFDDQFSVERPDGSNFTLKIRSTKLEDSAMYFCASSEALRGTLNEQFFGPGTRLTVL.